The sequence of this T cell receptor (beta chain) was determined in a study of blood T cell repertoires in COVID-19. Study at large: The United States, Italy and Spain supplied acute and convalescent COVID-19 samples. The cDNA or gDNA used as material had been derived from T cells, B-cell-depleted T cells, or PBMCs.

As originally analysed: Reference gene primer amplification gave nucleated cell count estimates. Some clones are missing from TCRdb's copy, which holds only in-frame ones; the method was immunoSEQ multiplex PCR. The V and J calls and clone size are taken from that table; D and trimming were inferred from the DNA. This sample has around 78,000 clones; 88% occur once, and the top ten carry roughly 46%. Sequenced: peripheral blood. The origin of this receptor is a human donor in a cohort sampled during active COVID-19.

Here the CDR3 DNA reads TGTGCCAGCAGTTCGTACCTAGGTCCGAGGGAGCAGTTCTTC. It encodes CASSSYLGPREQFF. The chain combines TRBV6-5 with TRBJ2-1; D is unclear. CDR3 length equals 14 residues. The ends were cut back, 4 bases at V and 10 bases at J, with 17 bases in the middle. Germline V lookup: CDR1 MNHEY, CDR2 SVGAGI.